This T cell receptor (beta chain) was obtained from a study of T cell repertoires in cytomegalovirus infection. In TCRdb, the reads were re-called with MiXCR into one record per CDR3 protein. The table lists under 200,000 distinct CDR3 sequences, 7.5% to 10% of them singletons, with roughly 5% in the top ten. Whole-study results and caveats: Of the TCR beta families, the public ones yielded a cumulative frequency that identified carriers of CMV plus the relevant HLA.

V lost 0 bases to trimming and J lost 0 bases, with 9 bases between them. In germline, CDR1 is SGHTA, CDR2 FQGNSA. The CDR3 has 16 amino acids. Ten or more counts support this clonotype. Its antigen is still unknown. The chain links TRBV7-2 to TRBJ1-3; D gene unclear. This receptor was obtained from a human donor in good health (CMV status not recorded). Some clones in this sample may be carry-over from other donors' samples. The specimen was PBMCs. CDR3 protein: CASSLAGQVSGNTIYF. For the CDR3, the DNA is TGTGCCAGCAGCTTAGCTGGTCAGGTCTCTGGAAACACCATATATTTT.